The 20 T cell receptor beta chains below come from one sample, sequenced in a study of early T cells in non-severe SARS-CoV-2 infection. Using its own MiXCR run on the 5' RACE reads, TCRdb lists one record per CDR3 protein. Of nearly 55,000 distinct CDR3 sequences listed, roughly 8% are singletons. Material: whole blood, obtained at baseline. These TCRs come from an adult who was a healthcare worker with PCR-confirmed SARS-CoV-2 infection or an uninfected control (not recorded which).

This clonotype was observed at least ten times. The chain has TRBV20-1 and TRBJ2-7; D is unclear. Germline lookup yields CDR1 DFQATT and CDR2 SNEGSKA (reference sequence). CDR3 length: 12 amino acids. V gave up 7 bases and J gave up 3 bases, with 13 bases separating them. Written as DNA, the CDR3 is TGCAGTGTTACTACACCGTACTACGAGCAGTACTTC. This gives the protein CSVTTPYYEQYF.

This chain uses TRBV24-1 with TRBJ1-2; D gene ambiguous. CDR1 and CDR2 from the germline V gene are KGHDR and SFDVKD. This CDR3 is 14 amino acids long. V lost 0 bases and J 3 bases, leaving 7 bases between the germline ends. Written as DNA, the CDR3 is TGTGCCACCAGTGATTTGTACAGCGACTATGGCTACACCTTC. Translated: CATSDLYSDYGYTF.

At least ten counts were recorded for this clonotype. The chain recombines TRBV7-2 with TRBJ2-3, with TRBD1 matching over 7 bases. V shed 5 bases and J 5 bases; nucleotides not matched to a gene: 7. This CDR3 spans 14 amino acids. Germline values: CDR1 SGHTA, CDR2 FQGNSA. The CDR3 sequence is CASSRDSWVDTQYF. CDR3 DNA: TGTGCCAGCAGCCGGGACAGCTGGGTAGATACGCAGTATTTT. Filled out from reference TRBV7-2 and TRBJ2-3, the complete variable domain reads GAGVSQSPSNKVTEKGKDVELRCDPISGHTALYWYRQSLGQGLEFLIYFQGNSAPDKSGLPSDRFSAERTGGSVSTLTIQRTQQEDSAVYLCASSRDSWVDTQYFGPGTRLTVL.

The sample holds many counts of this clonotype. The chain uses TRBV7-2 and TRBJ2-1, with no clear D. The ends were cut back, 3 bases at V and 2 bases at J, with 8 bases in the middle. Germline assignment: CDR1 SGHTA and CDR2 FQGNSA. The CDR3 consists of 14 residues. CDR3 nucleotide sequence: TGTGCCAGCAGCTTTGGATTGCCCTACAATGAGCAGTTCTTC. Its protein product is CASSFGLPYNEQFF.

This clonotype was detected only a few times. The V call is TRBV10-1, the J call TRBJ2-7; 8 bases agree with TRBD2. V lost 2 bases to trimming and J lost 9 bases; unmatched junction nucleotides: 12. Germline CDR1 WNHNN, CDR2 SYGVQD (reference sequence). This CDR3 spans 15 amino acids. Written as DNA, the CDR3 is TGCGCCAGCAGTGAGAGACCGGGACTAGGGACCCGGCAGTACTTC. This translates into CASSERPGLGTRQYF.

This clonotype came up a few times. J is TRBJ2-7 and V is TRBV5-1; D is tentatively TRBD1 or TRBD2 (5 bases each). This CDR3 has 12 amino acids. CDR1 SGHRS and CDR2 YFSETQ come from the germline V gene. V lost 7 bases, J lost 6 bases, and 14 bases lay in between. The CDR3 sequence: CASGFGGSEQYF. CDR3 in DNA: TGCGCCAGCGGTTTTGGGGGAAGCGAGCAGTACTTC.

This clonotype was observed many times. In DNA, the CDR3 is TGTGCCAGCAGTTCCCCCGGCAGGTCCTATAATTCACCCCTCCACTTT. Protein: CASSSPGRSYNSPLHF. The chain employs TRBV6-5 and TRBJ1-6; D is ambiguous. This CDR3 region has 16 residues. Germline V gene lookup returns CDR1 MNHEY and CDR2 SVGAGI. Trimming took off 4 bases at V and 1 base at J, with 11 bases between the two ends.

The V gene is TRBV29-1, the J gene TRBJ1-1; weak D call: TRBD1 (5 bases). The V end was cut by 4 bases, the J end by 1 base, with 16 bases between. Looked up from germline, CDR1 is SQVTM and CDR2 is ANQGSEA. The CDR3 is 15 amino acids. CDR3 region: CSVAPGLVRNTEAFF. CDR3 DNA: TGCAGCGTTGCACCAGGGTTGGTTCGGAACACTGAAGCTTTCTTT.

In its sample, this clonotype is medium-sized. The J gene is TRBJ2-2, the V gene TRBV12-3 or TRBV12-4, with D hard to call. The ends were cut back, 0 bases at V and 4 bases at J, with 6 bases in the middle. CDR3 length equals 14 residues. In nucleotides, the CDR3 is TGTGCCAGCAGTTTAGCTTCCCGCACCGGGGAGCTGTTTTTT. Encoded protein: CASSLASRTGELFF.

This clonotype was seen more than once but under ten times. The chain uses TRBV9 and TRBJ1-6; the D is unclear. Germline lookup yields CDR1 SGDLS and CDR2 YYNGEE. V lost 3 bases and J lost 14, with 15 bases in between. The CDR3 sequence is 13 residues long. The CDR3 DNA follows: TGTGCCAGCAGCGCGAAGGTCCTTCCTACCCTCCACTTT. It codes for CASSAKVLPTLHF.

This clonotype was seen ten or more times. The J gene is TRBJ2-7, the V gene TRBV11-2; D is perhaps TRBD2 (5 bases). Germline loops: CDR1 SGHAT, CDR2 FQNNGV. V was clipped by 5 bases and J by 0 bases, with 17 bases between them. The length of the CDR3 is 16 residues. The CDR3 DNA sequence: TGTGCCAGCAGCATTCTAGCTTCGGGTAGCTCCTACGAGCAGTACTTC. Translation gives CASSILASGSSYEQYF.

This clonotype was picked up many times. In DNA, the CDR3 is TGTGCCTGGAGTGTACCAGGTTGGCCCCTCCACTTT. Translating gives CAWSVPGWPLHF. This chain connects TRBV30 to TRBJ1-6; D unclear. Trimming left V 0 bases short and J 13 bases short, with 10 bases between. The CDR3 is 12 amino acids. The germline CDR1 and CDR2 sequences are GTSNPN and SVGIG (reference sequence). Supplemented by reference TRBV30 and TRBJ1-6, the full variable domain reads SQTIHQWPATLVQPVGSPLSLECTVEGTSNPNLYWYRQAAGRGLQLLFYSVGIGQISSEVPQNLSASRPQDRQFILSSKKLLLSDSGFYLCAWSVPGWPLHFGNGTRLTVT.

In its sample, this clonotype was seen many times. The rearrangement uses TRBV6-2 or TRBV6-3 and TRBJ2-3; 9 nucleotides match TRBD2. With V trimmed by 2 bases and J by 5 bases, 8 bases remained unmatched. The CDR3 length is 16 residues. Germline-derived CDR1 and CDR2 are MNHEY and SVGEGT. The chain's CDR3 is CASSYESEAGGDTQYF. CDR3 DNA sequence: TGTGCCAGCAGTTACGAGTCTGAAGCGGGAGGAGATACGCAGTATTTT.

The V gene is TRBV18, the J gene TRBJ2-7, with D possibly being TRBD2 (5 bases). V was clipped by 0 bases and J by 5 bases, with 8 bases between them. Germline CDR1 KGHSH, CDR2 LQKENI. This CDR3 region has 13 residues. CDR3 region: CASSPPIGNEQYF. CDR3 sequence (DNA): TGTGCCAGCTCACCACCGATCGGGAACGAGCAGTACTTC.

This clonotype was detected many times. The genes are TRBV10-2 and TRBJ2-2; 7 nucleotides agree with TRBD1. CDR3 length: 14 residues. After removal of 6 bases from V and 3 bases from J, the junction contained 4 bases not matched to a gene. Germline loops: CDR1 WSHSY, CDR2 SAAADI. The CDR3 reads CASSTGVDTGELFF. In nucleotides, the CDR3 is TGCGCCAGCAGCACAGGGGTGGACACCGGGGAGCTGTTTTTT.

V and J are TRBV7-9 and TRBJ1-5, with D uncertain. Germline CDR1 reads SEHNR; CDR2 reads FQNEAQ (reference sequence). The CDR3 contains 13 residues. The V end lost 5 bases, the J end lost 5 bases, and 10 bases lay between the germline ends. The CDR3 nucleotides are TGTGCCAGCAGCGATACAGAGGATCAGCCCCAGCATTTT. This codes for CASSDTEDQPQHF.

The V call is TRBV7-9, the J call TRBJ2-1, with D unclear. Germline V gene data show CDR1 as SEHNR and CDR2 as FQNEAQ (reference sequence). The CDR3 has 11 residues. Trimming pared 6 bases from V and 9 bases from J, leaving 9 bases between. For the CDR3, the DNA is TGTGCCAGCAGACCTGCGCGTGAGCAGTTCTTC. It yields the protein CASRPAREQFF.

The J gene is TRBJ1-2, the V gene TRBV7-2; no definite D call. This CDR3 has 12 amino acids. With 1 base removed from V and 6 bases from J, the gap between germline ends came to 6 bases. Germline V gives CDR1 SGHTA, CDR2 FQGNSA. The CDR3 DNA sequence: TGTGCCAGCAGCTTAGTCCTCAATGGCTACACCTTC. Translated: CASSLVLNGYTF.

This clonotype was seen a few times. The V gene is TRBV20-1, the J gene TRBJ2-1, with 7 bases that match TRBD2. V trimming: 6 bases; J trimming: 7 bases; junction bases outside the gene matches: 9. The CDR3 spans 13 residues. The germline V gene has CDR1 DFQATT and CDR2 SNEGSKA (reference sequence). The CDR3: CSAETSKFNEQFF. The CDR3 DNA reads as TGCAGTGCAGAGACTAGCAAGTTTAATGAGCAGTTCTTC.

This clonotype occurred a few times. The chain employs TRBV4-1 and TRBJ2-7, with 7 bases identical to TRBD2. V trimming: 4 bases; J trimming: 2 bases; junction bases outside the gene matches: 11. The CDR3 consists of 16 residues. Per germline, CDR1 MGHRA and CDR2 YSYEKL. As DNA, the CDR3 is TGCGCCAGCAGCCGTAATCTAGCGGAGGCCACCTACGAGCAGTACTTC. Its translation is CASSRNLAEATYEQYF.